Presented here are 26 T cell receptor beta chains from one specimen sequenced in a study of blood T cell repertoires in COVID-19. The table came from immunoSEQ multiplex PCR; TCRdb's copy has only in-frame clones and leaves some out. The data hold around 86,000 clones, with 75% to 90% observed a single time. Sequencing was performed on peripheral blood. These receptors originate from a man older than 75 with acute or convalescent COVID-19.

The rearrangement joins TRBV28 to TRBJ2-5; a possible D gene is TRBD2 (5 bases). Trimming shortened V by 7 bases and J by 5 bases, and 14 bases separated the two germline ends. Germline CDR1 reads MDHEN; CDR2 reads SYDVKM. This CDR3 is 13 amino acids long. In DNA form, the CDR3 reads TGTGCCAGCATCCATTCGGGCGGGGAGACCCAGTACTTC. Protein sequence: CASIHSGGETQYF.

This clone was seen at least ten times. The rearrangement links TRBV28 to TRBJ1-5; TRBD1 aligns across 9 bases. The CDR3 contains 14 residues. V lost 3 bases, J lost 7 bases, and 4 bases stayed unmatched. Germline V gene lookup returns CDR1 MDHEN and CDR2 SYDVKM. DNA for the CDR3: TGTGCCAGCAGTTTTGGGACAGGGCGGCAGCCCCAGCATTTT. This gives the protein CASSFGTGRQPQHF.

The rearrangement links TRBV9 to TRBJ2-7; 11 bases agree with TRBD2. The germline CDR1 and CDR2 sequences are SGDLS and YYNGEE. CDR3 length: 15 amino acids. The junction had 7 bases not matched to a gene; V was cut back by 4 bases and J by 4 bases. In nucleotides, the CDR3 is TGTGCCAGCAGCCCAGGGGTAGCGGGAGGGTACGAGCAGTACTTC. Amino acid sequence: CASSPGVAGGYEQYF.

V is TRBV29-1 and J is TRBJ2-5; TRBD2 matches 9 bases. Per germline, CDR1 SQVTM and CDR2 ANQGSEA. CDR3 length: 16 residues. Germline trimming cut 4 bases from V and 5 bases from J; bases unmatched to any gene: 14. This CDR3 reads CSVGSLISGSLETQYF. CDR3 DNA: TGCAGCGTTGGATCTCTTATTAGCGGGAGTTTGGAGACCCAGTACTTC.

The chain is built from TRBV30 and TRBJ2-1, with TRBD2 matching 8 bases. The CDR3 loop spans 16 amino acids. Germline V gene sequence: CDR1 GTSNPN, CDR2 SVGIG (reference sequence). V was clipped by 0 bases and J by 6 bases; unmatched bases: 10. CDR3 amino acids: CAWSVQKGLVANEQFF. The CDR3 region has the DNA TGTGCCTGGAGTGTACAGAAGGGACTAGTTGCCAATGAGCAGTTCTTC.

This clone was seen only once. The genes are TRBV3-1 (or the pseudogene TRBV3-2) and TRBJ2-5; TRBD1 agrees at 8 bases. V shed 0 bases and J 5 bases; nucleotides not matched to a gene: 5. Germline V lookup: CDR1 LGHDT, CDR2 YNNKEL (reference sequence). This CDR3 contains 15 residues. DNA for the CDR3: TGTGCCAGCAGCCAAGATGGACAGGGCGGTGAGACCCAGTACTTC. Amino acids: CASSQDGQGGETQYF.

This chain links TRBV28 with TRBJ1-4, with D unresolved. The CDR3 extends over 15 amino acids. The germline V and J ends were trimmed by 4 bases and 7 bases, with 16 bases remaining between them. Germline CDR1 MDHEN, CDR2 SYDVKM. The CDR3 here is CASSWYGGNTEKLFF. The CDR3 DNA follows: TGTGCCAGCAGTTGGTATGGAGGTAATACTGAAAAACTGTTTTTT.

This chain connects TRBV7-2 to TRBJ2-2, with TRBD2 matching over 16 bases. The CDR3 extends over 17 amino acids. CDR1 and CDR2 (germline): SGHTA, FQGNSA. J was trimmed by 4 bases and V by 8 bases; bases with no gene match: 7. The chain's CDR3 is CASSGLAGGQITGELFF. The CDR3 DNA reads TGTGCCAGCTCGGGACTAGCGGGAGGGCAGATCACCGGGGAGCTGTTTTTT. Filled out from reference TRBV7-2 and TRBJ2-2, the complete variable domain reads GAGVSQSPSNKVTEKGKDVELRCDPISGHTALYWYRQSLGQGLEFLIYFQGNSAPDKSGLPSDRFSAERTGGSVSTLTIQRTQQEDSAVYLCASSGLAGGQITGELFFGEGSRLTVL.

J is TRBJ2-3 and V is TRBV7-6; 9 bases line up with TRBD1. The CDR3 spans 16 residues. The V gene's germline CDR1 is SGHVS and CDR2 FNYEAQ. Trimming took 0 bases from V and 3 from J; bases not matched to a gene: 4. CDR3 sequence: CASSLAHRGRTDTQYF. CDR3 sequence (DNA): TGTGCCAGCAGCTTAGCGCACAGGGGGCGTACAGATACGCAGTATTTT. The variable domain in full, with the rest retrieved from reference TRBV7-6 and TRBJ2-3, is GAGVSQSPRYKVTKRGQDVALRCDPISGHVSLYWYRQALGQGPEFLTYFNYEAQQDKSGLPNDRFSAERPEGSISTLTIQRTEQRDSAMYRCASSLAHRGRTDTQYFGPGTRLTVL.

The chain has TRBV21-1 and TRBJ1-5; the D call TRBD1 from the table was never checked on the DNA. TRBV21-1 is a pseudogene segment. The CDR3 runs 16 residues. CDR3 bases: TGTGCCAGCAGCAATGACAGGGAAAAAGGCAATCAGCCCCAGCATTTT. Translation: CASSNDREKGNQPQHF.

V gene TRBV5-4 combines with J gene TRBJ1-5; 7 positions agree with TRBD1. Per germline, CDR1 SGHNT and CDR2 YYREEE (reference sequence). This CDR3 has 14 residues. V gave up 5 bases and J gave up 1 base; unmatched junction bases: 3. CDR3 sequence reads: CASRIQGSNQPQHF. The CDR3 DNA reads as TGTGCCAGCAGAATACAGGGGAGCAATCAGCCCCAGCATTTT. The full variable domain, completed using reference TRBV5-4 and TRBJ1-5, is ETGVTQSPTHLIKTRGQQVTLRCSSQSGHNTVSWYQQALGQGPQFIFQYYREEENGRGNFPPRFSGLQFPNYSSELNVNALELDDSALYLCASRIQGSNQPQHFGDGTRLSIL.

The V gene is TRBV19, the J gene TRBJ2-7; TRBD2 aligns across 8 bases. This CDR3 has 15 amino acids. J was trimmed by 0 bases and V by 5 bases; bases with no gene match: 6. CDR1 LNHDA and CDR2 SQIVND come from the germline V gene (reference sequence). CDR3 sequence (DNA): TGTGCCAGTAGTCCCGGGGGGGGAAACTCCTACGAGCAGTACTTC. It specifies CASSPGGGNSYEQYF.

The V gene is TRBV4-1, the J gene TRBJ2-6; TRBD1 matches at 7 bases. The CDR3 contains 17 residues. The trim removed 0 bases at V and 4 bases at J, leaving 6 bases unmatched. The germline CDR1 and CDR2 sequences are MGHRA and YSYEKL. The CDR3 spells CASSQDPTGAGANVLTF. CDR3 nucleotides: TGCGCCAGCAGCCAAGATCCTACAGGGGCAGGGGCCAACGTCCTGACTTTC.

The V and J genes are TRBV18 and TRBJ1-1; a weak D match, TRBD1 (5 bases). V was shortened by 0 bases and J by 5 bases, with 16 bases between the two germline ends. The CDR3 has 16 residues. Germline V gives CDR1 KGHSH, CDR2 LQKENI. The CDR3 nucleotides read TGTGCCAGCTCACCACCGTTTCGGCAGGGAGGAACTGAAGCTTTCTTT. It codes for CASSPPFRQGGTEAFF.

The J gene is TRBJ2-3, the V gene TRBV21-1; TRBD1 reflects the table's D call only, with no check against the DNA. TRBV21-1 is designated a pseudogene. CDR3 length equals 15 residues. CDR3 sequence: CASSKEAGAQDTQYF. The CDR3 region has the DNA TGTGCCAGCAGCAAAGAGGCAGGGGCTCAAGATACGCAGTATTTT.

V usage is TRBV19 and J usage is TRBJ1-1, with D perhaps matching TRBD1 (6 bases). The length of the CDR3 is 14 residues. Germline values: CDR1 LNHDA, CDR2 SQIVND (reference sequence). With 3 bases removed from V and 4 bases from J, the gap between germline ends came to 12 bases. CDR3 sequence (DNA): TGTGCCAGTAGTATGGGGGCGGAAAGCACTGAAGCTTTCTTT. It yields the protein CASSMGAESTEAFF.

The rearrangement joins TRBV3-1 (or the pseudogene TRBV3-2) to TRBJ2-1; D is unresolved. CDR1 and CDR2 from the germline V gene are LGHDT and YNNKEL (reference sequence). The V gene lost 1 base and the J gene lost 0 bases, with 7 bases spanning the gap. The CDR3 loop spans 15 amino acids. CDR3: CASSQGGSSYNEQFF. CDR3 coding DNA: TGTGCCAGCAGCCAAGGCGGTAGCTCCTACAATGAGCAGTTCTTC.

The V and J genes are TRBV2 and TRBJ1-3; 8 bases agree with TRBD1. Germline CDR1 is SNHLY and CDR2 is FYNNEI. The CDR3 totals 15 residues. V gave up 5 bases and J gave up 2 bases; unmatched junction bases: 5. CDR3 in amino acids: CASSRTGRAGNTIYF. DNA for the CDR3: TGTGCCAGCAGTCGGACAGGGAGGGCTGGAAACACCATATATTTT. The variable domain in full, completed from reference TRBV2 and TRBJ1-3, reads EPEVTQTPSHQVTQMGQEVILRCVPISNHLYFYWYRQILGQKVEFLVSFYNNEISEKSEIFDDQFSVERPDGSNFTLKIRSTKLEDSAMYFCASSRTGRAGNTIYFGEGSWLTVV.

This chain links TRBV20-1 with TRBJ1-5; D call uncertain. Germline V gene lookup returns CDR1 DFQATT and CDR2 SNEGSKA (reference sequence). The CDR3 covers 11 residues. V lost 6 bases and J lost 8, with 11 bases in between. The CDR3, as DNA: TGCAGTGCAGGATCGGGTAAGCCCCAGCATTTT. Its protein is CSAGSGKPQHF.

The gene calls are TRBV27 and TRBJ2-2; D perhaps matches TRBD2 (5 bases). Germline V gene data show CDR1 as MNHEY and CDR2 as SMNVEV (reference sequence). V lost 4 bases and J 0 bases, leaving 9 bases between the germline ends. This CDR3 has 15 residues. CDR3 sequence reads: CASSWRQSNTGELFF. In nucleotides, the CDR3 is TGTGCCAGCAGTTGGAGGCAGTCGAACACCGGGGAGCTGTTTTTT.

The chain couples TRBV5-4 to TRBJ1-4, with TRBD1 matching over 8 bases. The CDR3 is made up of 16 amino acids. The germline CDR1 and CDR2 sequences are SGHNT and YYREEE (reference sequence). V trimming: 4 bases; J trimming: 7 bases; junction bases outside the gene matches: 12. In DNA, the CDR3 is TGTGCCAGCAGCGAGGGAATACAGGGGGGTTTTGAAAAACTGTTTTTT. Its protein product is CASSEGIQGGFEKLFF.

The chain is built from TRBV5-1 and TRBJ1-1; 8 bases map to TRBD1. The CDR3 loop spans 14 amino acids. The V gene end was trimmed by 3 bases and the J gene end by 6 bases; junction bases not matched to a gene: 7. Germline CDR1 SGHRS, CDR2 YFSETQ. CDR3 sequence reads: CASSSTGGIAEAFF. The DNA of the CDR3 is TGCGCCAGCAGCTCTACAGGGGGGATCGCTGAAGCTTTCTTT.

The V and J genes are TRBV2 and TRBJ1-4; weak D call: TRBD1 (6 bases). V gave up 0 bases and J gave up 8 bases, with 16 bases separating them. The CDR3 spans 16 residues. The germline gives CDR1 SNHLY, CDR2 FYNNEI. The CDR3 is CASSEAGGRGGEKLFF. In DNA form, the CDR3 reads TGTGCCAGCAGTGAAGCTGGGGGCAGGGGAGGGGAAAAACTGTTTTTT. Full variable domain (missing parts from reference TRBV2 and TRBJ1-4): EPEVTQTPSHQVTQMGQEVILRCVPISNHLYFYWYRQILGQKVEFLVSFYNNEISEKSEIFDDQFSVERPDGSNFTLKIRSTKLEDSAMYFCASSEAGGRGGEKLFFGSGTQLSVL.

The chain is built from TRBV18 and TRBJ2-1, with 12 bases identical to TRBD2. The CDR3 has 15 residues. Germline lookup yields CDR1 KGHSH and CDR2 LQKENI. Unmatched junction bases numbered 6, after V lost 3 bases and J lost 9 bases. This CDR3 reads CASSPRLAGVSEQFF. The CDR3 DNA reads TGTGCCAGCTCACCTCGACTAGCGGGAGTAAGTGAGCAGTTCTTC.

The rearrangement joins TRBV19 to TRBJ1-6; 7 bases are a match to TRBD1. Germline-derived CDR1 and CDR2 are LNHDA and SQIVND (reference sequence). Trimming took 3 bases from V and 10 from J; bases not matched to a gene: 6. The CDR3 is 14 amino acids. The DNA for the CDR3 is TGTGCCAGTAGTATGGGCAGGGGGAGCTCACCCCTCCACTTT. Its protein is CASSMGRGSSPLHF.

The V gene is TRBV18, the J gene TRBJ2-3; D may be TRBD1 (5 bases). This CDR3 has 17 amino acids. V was cut by 0 bases and J by 0 bases, with 13 bases left in between. Germline CDR1 KGHSH, CDR2 LQKENI. CDR3 nucleotide sequence: TGTGCCAGCTCACCACCGGGCAGGGTGGCTAGCACAGATACGCAGTATTTT. This codes for CASSPPGRVASTDTQYF.